The entry that follows covers one T cell receptor beta chain sequence. This table comes from immunoSEQ multiplex PCR, and its TCRdb copy is limited to in-frame clones, with some not included. The repertoire includes about 280,000 clones, 87% of them detected once, and about 6.1% sits in the top ten. This CDR3 comprises 15 residues. The germline gives CDR1 SGDLS, CDR2 YYNGEE. Trimming cost V 6 bases and J 6 bases; bases outside gene matches: 14. The sample is drawn from a study of blood T cell repertoires in COVID-19. Sequenced: PBMCs or T cells enriched from blood (not recorded which). This receptor was obtained from a woman aged 40 to 50 who had recovered from COVID-19. V usage is TRBV9 and J usage is TRBJ2-7; TRBD1 matches 8 bases. For the CDR3, the DNA is TGTGCCAGCATAGGCCGCGACAGGGGCTCTTGCGAGCAGTACTTC. Translated: CASIGRDRGSCEQYF.